The 32 T cell receptor beta chains reported below all come from one sample, sequenced in a study of memory CD4+ T cells and cytomegalovirus serostatus. The sort gate was single viable CD3+CD4+CD8-CD45RO+ cells for memory CD4+ T cells. The repertoire was sequenced with immunoSEQ multiplex PCR; TCRdb's copy has only in-frame clones and lacks some. Here the sample spans over 50,000 clones, 75% to 85% being singletons. Material for sequencing was memory CD4+ T cells from blood. These receptors all stem from an adult in good health and CMV-seronegative.

The chain links TRBV5-1 to TRBJ1-2; D unresolved. The germline V gene encodes CDR1 SGHRS and CDR2 YFSETQ. Trimming pared 2 bases from V and 8 bases from J, leaving 16 bases between. This CDR3 has 14 residues. Here the CDR3 DNA reads TGCGCCAGCAGCTTAGCAGGATTACGCGACGGCTACACCTTC. It translates to CASSLAGLRDGYTF.

This CDR3 is CASKSDRGANYGYTF. In DNA form, the CDR3 reads TGTGCCAGCAAGTCCGACAGGGGAGCTAACTATGGCTACACCTTC. The chain combines TRBV28 with TRBJ1-2; TRBD1 aligns across 8 bases. CDR1 and CDR2 (germline): MDHEN, SYDVKM. The length of the CDR3 is 15 residues. The V and J ends lost 7 bases and 0 bases, in that order; junction bases with no gene match: 7.

In its sample, this clone was seen a few times. V is TRBV30 and J is TRBJ1-1, with 7 bases aligning to TRBD1. V shed 5 bases and J 0 bases; nucleotides not matched to a gene: 18. This CDR3 comprises 18 residues. Per germline, CDR1 GTSNPN and CDR2 SVGIG (reference sequence). CDR3 in amino acids: CAWAISTGPIFMNTEAFF. The CDR3 region has the DNA TGTGCCTGGGCAATATCGACAGGGCCAATCTTCATGAACACTGAAGCTTTCTTT.

This clone occurred once. V and J are TRBV7-9 and TRBJ1-3; D perhaps matches TRBD1 (6 bases). CDR1 and CDR2 (germline): SEHNR, FQNEAQ (reference sequence). Trimming left V 4 bases short and J 0 bases short, with 19 bases between. The CDR3 runs to 18 residues. The CDR3, as DNA: TGTGCCAGCAGCTCACAGGGTGGAGAGCTCATCTCTGGAAACACCATATATTTT. The encoded protein is CASSSQGGELISGNTIYF.

The chain couples TRBV9 to TRBJ2-2, with D uncertain. V was shortened by 0 bases and J by 5 bases, with 11 bases between the two germline ends. This CDR3 comprises 15 residues. Germline V gives CDR1 SGDLS, CDR2 YYNGEE. As DNA, the CDR3 is TGTGCCAGCAGCGTAGGGCCGTATTTAACCGGGGAGCTGTTTTTT. Amino acid sequence: CASSVGPYLTGELFF.

CDR3 in DNA: TGTGCGTCCTGGGCGCTCAATCAGCCCCAGCATTTT. The encoded protein is CASWALNQPQHF. J is TRBJ1-5 and V is TRBV28; unclear D gene. This CDR3 has 12 amino acids. Germline loops: CDR1 MDHEN, CDR2 SYDVKM. Looking up the rest from reference TRBV28 and TRBJ1-5 gives the full variable domain: DVKVTQSSRYLVKRTGEKVFLECVQDMDHENMFWYRQDPGLGLRLIYFSYDVKMKEKGDIPEGYSVSREKKERFSLILESASTNQTSMYLCASWALNQPQHFGDGTRLSIL.

This clone came up a few times. The chain recombines TRBV28 with TRBJ1-4, with D possibly matching TRBD1 (5 bases). The V gene's germline CDR1 is MDHEN and CDR2 SYDVKM. The length of the CDR3 is 14 residues. V gave up 6 bases and J gave up 6 bases, with 14 bases separating them. This chain's CDR3 is CASSPGGVYEKLFF. The CDR3 DNA is TGTGCCAGCAGCCCCGGGGGGGTGTATGAAAAACTGTTTTTT. The whole variable domain, filled in from reference TRBV28 and TRBJ1-4, reads DVKVTQSSRYLVKRTGEKVFLECVQDMDHENMFWYRQDPGLGLRLIYFSYDVKMKEKGDIPEGYSVSREKKERFSLILESASTNQTSMYLCASSPGGVYEKLFFGSGTQLSVL.

This chain uses TRBV5-1 with TRBJ1-4, with TRBD1 as a possible D gene (6 bases). Germline V gene lookup returns CDR1 SGHRS and CDR2 YFSETQ. The V end was cut by 7 bases, the J end by 7 bases, with 14 bases between. The CDR3 spans 13 residues. The CDR3 spells CASRTTGSEKLFF. The DNA of the CDR3 is TGCGCCAGCCGTACCACAGGGTCTGAAAAACTGTTTTTT.

The gene calls are TRBV7-9 and TRBJ2-5; 14 bases are a match to TRBD2. The CDR3 has 18 residues. CDR1 and CDR2 (germline): SEHNR, FQNEAQ (reference sequence). Trimming cost V 4 bases and J 3 bases; bases outside gene matches: 10. The CDR3 DNA is TGTGCCAGCAGCTGGGGGACTAGCGGGAGAGGTAGCAAAGAGACCCAGTACTTC. As protein: CASSWGTSGRGSKETQYF.

The chain is built from TRBV6-1 and TRBJ2-5; TRBD2 agrees at 14 bases. The germline gives CDR1 MNHNS, CDR2 SASEGT. V dropped 3 bases and J dropped 5; count of bases not matched to a gene: 5. This CDR3 has 16 amino acids. The CDR3 nucleotides read TGTGCCAGCAGTGACCAGACTAGCGGGAGGGTGGAGACCCAGTACTTC. Encoded protein: CASSDQTSGRVETQYF.

This chain uses TRBV28 with TRBJ1-4; D is unresolved. This CDR3 contains 12 residues. The germline CDR1 and CDR2 sequences are MDHEN and SYDVKM. V lost 10 bases and J lost 8, with 14 bases in between. This CDR3 reads CATVLNGEKLFF. The DNA of the CDR3 is TGTGCCACCGTTTTAAACGGGGAAAAACTGTTTTTT.

V usage is TRBV7-2 and J usage is TRBJ2-2; D gene ambiguous. The CDR3 length is 13 residues. Trimming stripped 3 bases from V and 4 bases from J, with 6 bases between. Germline assignment: CDR1 SGHTA and CDR2 FQGNSA. The CDR3 coding sequence is TGTGCCAGCAGCTTCAAGGTCACCGGGGAGCTGTTTTTT. Protein: CASSFKVTGELFF.

Only a few counts were recorded for this clone. The V call is TRBV5-1, the J call TRBJ1-1; D gene unclear. This CDR3 is built from 13 residues. Per germline, CDR1 SGHRS and CDR2 YFSETQ. Trimming stripped 1 base from V and 0 bases from J, with 4 bases between. This chain's CDR3 is CASSLSLNTEAFF. The CDR3 DNA is TGCGCCAGCAGCTTGAGTCTGAACACTGAAGCTTTCTTT.

This clone was detected a few times. The chain carries TRBV10-2 and TRBJ1-2, with 7 nucleotides matching TRBD1. The CDR3 is made up of 14 amino acids. Per germline, CDR1 WSHSY and CDR2 SAAADI. The J segment lost 2 bases and the V segment lost 7 bases, leaving 7 bases of the junction unmatched. The CDR3 DNA reads TGCGCCAGCAAAGAGGGGGCCACAAACTATGGCTACACCTTC. Its protein is CASKEGATNYGYTF.

The rearrangement joins TRBV21-1 to TRBJ1-2; TRBD1 is the table's D call, not checked against the DNA. TRBV21-1 corresponds to a pseudogene. The CDR3 has 18 amino acids. CDR3 sequence reads: CASSSSGTGVPFNYGYTF. The CDR3 DNA follows: TGTGCCAGCAGCTCCTCCGGGACAGGGGTACCCTTTAACTATGGCTACACCTTC.

This clone was counted once. The chain recombines TRBV11-2 with TRBJ1-1; D uncertain. CDR1 and CDR2 from the germline V gene are SGHAT and FQNNGV. CDR3 length equals 13 residues. Trimming removed 9 bases at V and 8 bases at J, with 19 bases between. The CDR3, as DNA: TGTGCCAGTAGGAGGCTTGGGTATTTGGAAGCTTTCTTT. This gives the protein CASRRLGYLEAFF.

CDR3 sequence: CASRAPGLASQETQYF. CDR3 nucleotide sequence: TGCGCCAGCAGGGCCCCGGGACTAGCGTCTCAAGAGACCCAGTACTTC. The gene calls are TRBV5-1 and TRBJ2-5, with TRBD2 identical over 10 bases. The CDR3 is made up of 16 amino acids. Germline trimming cut 5 bases from V and 2 bases from J; bases unmatched to any gene: 9. From germline, CDR1 is SGHRS and CDR2 YFSETQ. Drawing the rest from reference TRBV5-1 and TRBJ2-5, the complete variable domain is KAGVTQTPRYLIKTRGQQVTLSCSPISGHRSVSWYQQTPGQGLQFLFEYFSETQRNKGNFPGRFSGRQFSNSRSEMNVSTLELGDSALYLCASRAPGLASQETQYFGPGTRLLVL.

The chain carries TRBV30 and TRBJ1-4, with TRBD1 matching 7 bases. V gave up 2 bases and J gave up 4 bases; unmatched junction bases: 10. The CDR3 is made up of 16 amino acids. Germline assignment: CDR1 GTSNPN and CDR2 SVGIG (reference sequence). CDR3 residues: CAWSQGRTGLNEKLFF. In nucleotides, the CDR3 is TGTGCCTGGAGTCAGGGGAGGACAGGCCTTAATGAAAAACTGTTTTTT.

The chain is built from TRBV9 and TRBJ1-2; tentatively, D is TRBD1 (6 bases). CDR3 length equals 15 residues. Trimming removed 4 bases at V and 2 bases at J, with 15 bases between. Germline V gene lookup returns CDR1 SGDLS and CDR2 YYNGEE. CDR3 coding DNA: TGTGCCAGCAGCTCTCCTCTTGGACAGAACTATGGCTACACCTTC. Translating it yields CASSSPLGQNYGYTF.

The rearrangement joins TRBV28 to TRBJ2-1, with D perhaps matching TRBD1 (6 bases). The CDR3 runs 13 residues. Trimming took off 6 bases at V and 4 bases at J, with 10 bases between the two ends. The V gene's germline CDR1 is MDHEN and CDR2 SYDVKM. The CDR3 loop is CASRQGLYNEQFF. CDR3 nucleotides: TGTGCCAGCAGGCAGGGGCTATACAATGAGCAGTTCTTC. Combining the CDR3 with reference TRBV28 and TRBJ2-1 gives the whole variable domain DVKVTQSSRYLVKRTGEKVFLECVQDMDHENMFWYRQDPGLGLRLIYFSYDVKMKEKGDIPEGYSVSREKKERFSLILESASTNQTSMYLCASRQGLYNEQFFGPGTRLTVL.

J is TRBJ2-7 and V is TRBV27; D is undetermined. Germline-derived CDR1 and CDR2 are MNHEY and SMNVEV (reference sequence). V lost 0 bases, J lost 4 bases, and 13 bases lay in between. The CDR3 is 15 residues long. The CDR3 coding sequence is TGTGCCAGCAGTTTATCGCTCCTATCGTTTTACGAGCAGTACTTC. Translating gives CASSLSLLSFYEQYF.

This clone was observed once. V usage is TRBV2 and J usage is TRBJ1-2, with D perhaps TRBD1 (6 bases). The germline V gene encodes CDR1 SNHLY and CDR2 FYNNEI. CDR3 length equals 12 residues. V dropped 6 bases and J dropped 8 bases, with 13 bases sitting between them. DNA for the CDR3: TGTGCCAGCAGCTGGGGGCCTGGAGGCTACACCTTC. Amino acids: CASSWGPGGYTF.

This clone was found once. The chain carries TRBV2 and TRBJ1-2, with TRBD1 matching over 12 bases. CDR3 size: 14 residues. V was pared by 8 bases and J by 3 bases, with 4 bases of the junction left unmatched. In germline, CDR1 is SNHLY, CDR2 FYNNEI. CDR3 sequence: CASGGTGGYYGYTF. In DNA, the CDR3 is TGTGCCAGCGGGGGGACAGGGGGCTACTATGGCTACACCTTC.

The chain carries TRBV30 and TRBJ1-1, with TRBD1 as a possible D gene (5 bases). The germline V gene encodes CDR1 GTSNPN and CDR2 SVGIG (reference sequence). CDR3 size: 16 residues. The V end was cut by 2 bases, the J end by 3 bases, with 19 bases between. The CDR3 is CAWSPIPRRVDTEAFF. The CDR3 DNA reads TGTGCCTGGAGTCCCATTCCCCGCAGGGTCGACACTGAAGCTTTCTTT. Drawing the rest from reference TRBV30 and TRBJ1-1, the complete variable domain is SQTIHQWPATLVQPVGSPLSLECTVEGTSNPNLYWYRQAAGRGLQLLFYSVGIGQISSEVPQNLSASRPQDRQFILSSKKLLLSDSGFYLCAWSPIPRRVDTEAFFGQGTRLTVV.

The chain is built from TRBV25-1 and TRBJ2-1, with 7 bases fitting TRBD2. V lost 10 bases to trimming and J lost 0 bases; unmatched junction nucleotides: 18. The CDR3 totals 18 residues. Germline V lookup: CDR1 MGHDK, CDR2 SYGVNS. CDR3 in amino acids: CAIAPASGAISSYNEQFF. CDR3 sequence (DNA): TGTGCCATCGCTCCGGCCAGCGGGGCGATTAGCTCCTACAATGAGCAGTTCTTC.

The V gene is TRBV12-5, the J gene TRBJ2-1; D may be TRBD2 (5 bases). Trimming pared 0 bases from V and 4 bases from J, leaving 16 bases between. Germline CDR1 and CDR2: LGHNT and FRNRAP. This CDR3 has 17 amino acids. CDR3 bases: TGTGCTAGTGGTTTGGTACGGAGCGGATTTAGATACAATGAGCAGTTCTTC. Translated: CASGLVRSGFRYNEQFF.

The chain couples TRBV5-1 to TRBJ2-7, with TRBD1 identical over 7 bases. CDR1 SGHRS and CDR2 YFSETQ come from the germline V gene. V gave up 5 bases and J gave up 0 bases; unmatched junction bases: 14. There are 17 residues in the CDR3. In DNA form, the CDR3 reads TGCGCCAGCAGGTCCTATAATCCGGGACAGAGCTCCTACGAGCAGTACTTC. This translates into CASRSYNPGQSSYEQYF.

The rearrangement joins TRBV27 to TRBJ1-6; TRBD1 aligns across 8 bases. The CDR3 extends over 14 amino acids. Germline V CDR1 and CDR2: MNHEY, SMNVEV (reference sequence). Losses at the gene ends were 6 bases for V and 10 bases for J; bases not matched to a gene: 8. The CDR3 loop reads CASSGQGEGSPLHF. CDR3 sequence (DNA): TGTGCCAGCAGCGGACAGGGAGAAGGCTCACCCCTCCACTTT.

This clone was detected only a few times. The chain has TRBV6-1 and TRBJ1-1, with TRBD1 matching 9 bases. The CDR3 spans 15 residues. Trimming cost V 8 bases and J 1 base; bases outside gene matches: 8. From germline, CDR1 is MNHNS and CDR2 SASEGT. CDR3 region: CASQLNRGPNTEAFF. The CDR3, as DNA: TGTGCCAGCCAATTAAACAGGGGGCCGAACACTGAAGCTTTCTTT.

The genes are TRBV10-3 and TRBJ2-7, with 7 bases lining up with TRBD1. The CDR3 contains 15 residues. Germline CDR1 and CDR2: ENHRY and SYGVKD. V was clipped by 5 bases and J by 3 bases; unmatched bases: 10. CDR3 sequence (DNA): TGTGCCATCAGTTCAGACAGGGTCCCTTTCTACGAGCAGTACTTC. Translation gives CAISSDRVPFYEQYF.

The chain is built from TRBV30 and TRBJ1-6; no clear D gene. The V end lost 1 base, the J end lost 7 bases, and 8 bases lay between the germline ends. The germline V gene encodes CDR1 GTSNPN and CDR2 SVGIG (reference sequence). The CDR3 has 13 residues. The CDR3 is CAWSEFGNSPLHF. CDR3 coding DNA: TGTGCCTGGAGTGAGTTTGGGAATTCACCCCTCCACTTT. The variable domain in full, with the rest retrieved from reference TRBV30 and TRBJ1-6, is SQTIHQWPATLVQPVGSPLSLECTVEGTSNPNLYWYRQAAGRGLQLLFYSVGIGQISSEVPQNLSASRPQDRQFILSSKKLLLSDSGFYLCAWSEFGNSPLHFGNGTRLTVT.

The chain carries TRBV27 and TRBJ2-1, with 9 nucleotides matching TRBD2. J gave up 7 bases and V 3 bases, and 10 bases lay outside the gene matches. The CDR3 extends over 16 amino acids. CDR1 is MNHEY and CDR2 is SMNVEV in the germline V gene (reference sequence). CDR3 in DNA: TGTGCCAGCAGTTTTGTTAGCGGGAGAGTTGGGAATGAGCAGTTCTTC. Protein sequence: CASSFVSGRVGNEQFF.